This T cell receptor (beta chain) was retrieved from a study of graft-versus-host responses after intestinal transplantation. About the research overall: Each of the recipients got a multivisceral, liver-intestinal, or isolated intestinal transplant. Induction using anti-thymocyte globulin, followed by tacrolimus and steroids for roughly 3 years, was given to all recipients.

General study results and limits: Marrow from the recipient contained GvH clones, some of which had appeared first in ileum or blood. Within the allografts of patients who had graft-donor T cell macrochimerism, graft-versus-host to host-versus-graft clonal ratios were high.

Profiling relied on immunoSEQ multiplex PCR, and the TCRdb table lists in-frame clones only, not all of them. The sample holds about 9,600 clones, 75% to 85% seen once. Concerning this clone itself: Its antigen is not identified.

CDR1 is SEHNR, CDR2 FQNEAQ, per germline (reference sequence). CDR3 length equals 11 residues. Trimming cost V 1 base and J 10 bases, with 7 bases left between them. Graft material was processed, releasing intraepithelial and lamina propria lymphocytes. This clonotype originated in a human patient who received an intestinal transplant, so some T cells may come from the graft donor. This specimen consisted of ileum tissue, obtained roughly 450 days after intestinal transplantation. The rearrangement joins TRBV7-9 to TRBJ1-1, with TRBD1 as a possible D gene (5 bases). The CDR3 bases are TGTGCCAGCAGCTTAGGGGGCACAGCTTTCTTT. Amino acid sequence: CASSLGGTAFF.